This TCR beta chain was profiled in a study of T cell responses to AZD1222 COVID-19 vaccine. Study in general: Both about-4-week and about-12-week second-dose recipients were combined.

Study observations and caveats: Clonal diversity was possibly underestimated; the donors were predominantly white British and more often female.

Libraries were prepared by immunoSEQ multiplex PCR; TCRdb keeps only in-frame clonotypes and omits some of them. The sample holds about 120,000 clones, over 85% seen once. The germline V gene has CDR1 SGHDN and CDR2 FVKESK. The CDR3 spans 17 residues. Germline trimming cut 1 base from V and 9 bases from J; bases unmatched to any gene: 12. About this clone itself: Antigen: not known.

The chain couples TRBV14 to TRBJ2-1; 10 bases map to TRBD2. This TCR was recovered from an adult in good health. Material: peripheral blood, obtained on day 0 of AZD1222 vaccination. As DNA, the CDR3 is TGTGCCAGCAGCCAAGGGAGAAGCGGGGGGGCGGTTTTTGAGCAGTTCTTC. Residues: CASSQGRSGGAVFEQFF.